The T cell receptor (beta chain) under discussion was sequenced for a study of cytomegalovirus exposure and HLA in healthy donors (TCRdb year 2017). Some background on the complete study: An earlier analysis of 587 of the donors reported more than 250 Gb of sequence data and 117 million unique TCR beta sequences from roughly 180 million T cells. An early release covering approximately 600 HLA-typed donors comprised approximately 300 gigabases of sequencing data and around 80 million unique TCR sequences. The genetic ancestry cluster associated with self-reported Caucasian donors included 81% of the 398 genotyped donors. The aim of the study was to test whether cataloging public T cell receptors could identify signatures of past pathogen exposure. The study profiled the T cell repertoires of 500 to 800 subjects by immunosequencing and related them to cytomegalovirus serostatus. In addition to the first cohort of roughly 670 subjects, a separate validation cohort of 120 different subjects was used. To predict cytomegalovirus infection status, the study combined high-throughput TCR immunosequencing, statistical association of individual TCRs with disease status, and machine learning. A later analysis re-analyzed previously published TCR beta repertoires from 660 or so donors and added high-resolution HLA genotyping to study TCR occurrence patterns. Rather than using new phenotypic data, the later analysis identified candidate immune exposures from TCR beta sequences and from how often those sequences occurred across donors. In an earlier analysis of 587 of the donors, high-throughput TCR beta sequencing was used to judge whether each TCR beta V gene segment behaved as functional or pseudogenic. Alongside the repertoire data, information on donor age, sex, ethnicity and CMV serostatus was compiled. Genome-wide SNP genotypes for about 65% of the 666 donors were used in a later genetic analysis, which treated that subset as a discovery cohort. Every repertoire in the discovery cohort had been generated on one and the same sequencing platform. Both class I and class II loci were covered by HLA typing, at four-digit resolution. The number of donors typed differed by locus, with roughly 629-640 for A, B, C, DRB1 and DQB1, around 560 for DQA1, under 610 for DPA1, and under 490 for DPB1. Roughly 5 DR-DQ haplotypes were handled as single units for association and clustering because linkage in the cohort was strong. Among over 350 genotyped donors of the cohort, an average of 235,054 unique TCR beta nucleotide sequences were sequenced per donor, roughly 18% of them non-productive.

The cysteine opens and the phenylalanine closes a CDR3 of 15 amino acids. CDR3 DNA only is kept here, 45 bases in frame from base 1. Based on the germline V gene, the CDR1 and CDR2 sequences are SGHTA and FQGNSA. The V end loses 6 bases and the J end loses 7 bases, and a stretch of 19 bases separates them. The cohort was made up of 500 to 850 healthy bone marrow donors. Cohort members were all nominally healthy when sampled, although unrecorded immune exposures were likely present. The donor tested CMV seropositive, placing the donor among the 250 to 350 seropositive members of the cohort. Each donor provided a peripheral blood sample, and peripheral blood mononuclear cells were used for TCR beta sequencing. Genomic DNA extraction from the blood cell samples was performed with the Qiagen DNeasy Blood Extraction Kit. Libraries were built with the immunoSEQ multiplex PCR assay. For the multiplex PCR, a mixture combining 60 forward primers for TCR Vbeta segments and 13 reverse primers for TCR Jbeta segments was used. A multiplex PCR assay on genomic DNA amplified the CDR3 region of rearranged TCR beta genes. The amplified TCR beta libraries were sequenced on the Illumina HiSeq System as 87-base-pair reads. The source study handled its data this way. Across the roughly 600 repertoires, a later analysis counted some 81 million unique TCR beta chains, 9.5 million to 13 million of which were shared by at least two donors. Raw reads were error-corrected and collapsed into unique sequences with a nearest-neighbor algorithm that merged closely related sequences to remove PCR and sequencing errors. CDR3 sequences were aligned to IMGT reference sequences to assign V, D and J gene segments. For a sequence to be retained, at least a six-nucleotide match to both a V gene segment and a J gene segment was required. A rearrangement was called productive if the CDR3 had no stop codons and remained in frame with V and J, and every other rearrangement was called non-productive. Following IMGT convention, CDR3 was defined as the stretch from the second conserved V-encoded cysteine to the conserved J-encoded phenylalanine. Sequences without an unambiguous match to a single V gene segment were excluded from the earlier analysis of 587 of the donors. In an earlier analysis of 450 to 700 of the donors, V segments were called functional above 56.7% productive rearrangements and were called segregating when the between-donor standard deviation exceeded 5%. A statistical classification framework was built to diagnose cytomegalovirus status from the catalog of TCR beta chain sequences. In a later analysis, V and J genes were assigned by comparing TCR nucleotide sequences against IMGT/GENE-DB human TR gene sequences. The TCRdist pipeline was used in a later analysis to assign CDR3 sequences and most-parsimonious VDJ recombination scenarios. A later analysis defined each TCR beta chain by its CDR3 amino acid sequence plus V-gene family, and excluded reads lacking a unique V-gene family. As a way to deal with suspected cross-contamination and a sequencing artifact, a later analysis dropped approximately 590 nucleotide sequences that were highly shared and had low generation probability. In a later analysis, a clonal expansion index for each public chain was calculated from normalized within-repertoire ranks of inferred template counts. Generation probabilities in a later analysis came from a VDJ recombination model fitted to out-of-frame rearrangements, and those results were checked against IGoR. In a later analysis, TCR-TCR, TCR-HLA and TCR-CMV co-occurrence was scored with hypergeometric tests, and a repertoire-size bias correction was applied to TCR pairs. False discovery rates were estimated in a later analysis by permuting HLA or CMV assignments 20 times. A later analysis grouped co-occurring TCRs with DBSCAN, adding TCRdist sequence similarity when clustering within HLA-allele-positive subsets. Repertoires with fewer than 30,000 or more than 120,000 public chains were left out of co-occurrence clustering, as were about five repertoires with anomalous nucleotide sharing. Imported from immuneACCESS, the table was reduced by TCRdb to in-frame sequences with V and J called. These copies leave out some clones; in studies compared against another copy, an unresolved V gene accounts for under half, and the cause of the remainder is not known. The V and J calls and the clone size are those of that table, but D and trimming were determined from the DNA. In this sample's table one finds around 110,000 clones. Around 7% of the sample lies in the top ten.

To note about this clone: Its cognate antigen has yet to be identified.

Broader findings and caveats from the paper: Immune exposure information for the cohort was limited to CMV serostatus. Strong co-occurrence of HLA alleles, especially DR and DQ, made assigning TCR associations to individual alleles difficult. In an earlier analysis of 450 to 750 of the donors, most TCR beta V segments appeared in productive rearrangements about 87% or about 30% of the time, broadly matching IMGT annotations. The sequencing pipeline was judged likely to have produced a cluster of highly shared sequence variants as a technical artifact. The earlier analysis of almost 600 of the donors excluded about 16 rarely observed V segments, including chromosome 9 orphons, because counts were too low. A later analysis associated 17,000 or so TCR beta sequences with specific HLA alleles at a false discovery rate of 0.05. In this cohort, only TCR beta chains were sequenced, and detectable features were limited by the absence of alpha or paired-chain data. In a later analysis, the rate of TCR association differed among HLA loci, with DRB1 alleles having the most associated TCRs and HLA-C alleles having the fewest. Most TCR sequences were observed very rarely across donors, whereas some public TCRs were present in many individuals. In a later analysis, HLA-associated TCR beta chains showed more clonal expansion and lower generation probabilities than non-associated chains that were equally common. The classifier was reported to diagnose cytomegalovirus status with high specificity and sensitivity in both the original cohort and the validation cohort. A further reported finding was that TCR beta sequences accurately predicted the HLA-A and HLA-B alleles for most subjects in the first cohort. According to the authors, the approach could potentially be generalized to other disease states and immunological phenotypes. The presence/absence analyses assumed that sequencing depth was roughly uniform across donors, and that assumption may not be true. A later analysis found that most CMV-associated TCR beta chains appeared HLA-restricted, with HLA associations seemingly driven largely by CMV exposure. Three of the identified cytomegalovirus-associated TCR beta chains were confirmed in vitro to be specific for cytomegalovirus antigens. Because some donors lacked HLA typing at each locus, the association tests relied only on the typed subset. Correlated functional status among segregating V segments might reflect linkage disequilibrium, but an unknown experimental factor could not be ruled out. In a later genetic analysis, fewer N-insertions in productive TCRs were reported among donors in an Asian-associated ancestry cluster than the approximately 670-donor mean. A later analysis reported that several top co-occurrence clusters appeared linked to parvovirus B19, influenza, CMV and Epstein-Barr virus. Some IMGT-functional V segments, including TRBV6-2 and TRBV6-3, could not be told apart with the 87-base-pair reads, so those segments were excluded. The study gave a list of 150 to 200 TCR beta chains associated with cytomegalovirus. A later genetic analysis associated a missense DCLRE1C variant with V-gene and J-gene trimming of TCR beta chains, and an independent cohort replicated the association.

The sample was PBMCs. This receptor was obtained from a man aged 40-49 years in good health and CMV-seropositive. The chain joins TRBV7-2 to TRBJ2-1; TRBD2 is a weak D gene call, 6 bases matching. This receptor carries the CDR3 CASRRLGGERNEQFF. The DNA sequence is as follows: TGTGCCAGCAGACGGCTGGGGGGAGAAAGGAATGAGCAGTTCTTC.